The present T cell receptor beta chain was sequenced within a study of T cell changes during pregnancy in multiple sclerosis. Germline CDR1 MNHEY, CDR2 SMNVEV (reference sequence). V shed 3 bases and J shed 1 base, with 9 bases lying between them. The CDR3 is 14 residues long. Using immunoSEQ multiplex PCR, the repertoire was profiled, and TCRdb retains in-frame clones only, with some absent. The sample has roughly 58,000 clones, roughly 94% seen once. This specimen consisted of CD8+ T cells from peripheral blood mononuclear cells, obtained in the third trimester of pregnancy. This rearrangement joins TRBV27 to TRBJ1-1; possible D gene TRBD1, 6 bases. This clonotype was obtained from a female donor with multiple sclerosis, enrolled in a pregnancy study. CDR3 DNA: TGTGCCAGCAGTTTTGGGGGCGCGAACACTGAAGCTTTCTTT. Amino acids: CASSFGGANTEAFF.